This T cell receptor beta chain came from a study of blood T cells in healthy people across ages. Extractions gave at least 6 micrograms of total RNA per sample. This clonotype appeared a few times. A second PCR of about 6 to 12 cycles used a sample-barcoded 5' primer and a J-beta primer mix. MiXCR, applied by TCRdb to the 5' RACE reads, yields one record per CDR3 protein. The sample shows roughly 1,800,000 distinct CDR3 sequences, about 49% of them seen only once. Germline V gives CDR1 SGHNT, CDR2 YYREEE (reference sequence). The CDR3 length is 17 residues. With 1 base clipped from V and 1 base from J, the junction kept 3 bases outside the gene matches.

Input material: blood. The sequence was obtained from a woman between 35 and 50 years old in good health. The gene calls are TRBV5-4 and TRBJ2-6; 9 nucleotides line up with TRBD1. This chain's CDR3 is CASSLTGGLSGANVLTF. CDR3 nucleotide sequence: TGTGCCAGCAGCTTGACAGGGGGCCTATCTGGGGCCAACGTCCTGACTTTC.